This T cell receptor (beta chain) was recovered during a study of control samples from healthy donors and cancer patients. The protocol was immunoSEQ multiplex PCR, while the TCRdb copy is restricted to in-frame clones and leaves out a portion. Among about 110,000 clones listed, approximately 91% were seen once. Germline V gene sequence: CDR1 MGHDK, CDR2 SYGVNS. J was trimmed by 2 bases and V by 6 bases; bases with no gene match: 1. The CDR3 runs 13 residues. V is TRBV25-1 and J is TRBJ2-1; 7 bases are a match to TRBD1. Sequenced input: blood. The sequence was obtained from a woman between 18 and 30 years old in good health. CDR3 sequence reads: CASSQGAYNEQFF. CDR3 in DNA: TGTGCCAGCAGCCAGGGGGCCTACAATGAGCAGTTCTTC.